The 4 T cell receptor beta chains in this list originate from one sample, sequenced in a study of shared clonotypes between healthy human individuals. Naive CD8 cells comprised CD45RO-negative, CCR7-positively selected cells, excluding terminally differentiated effector memory CD45RA+ cells. Sequencing used immunoSEQ multiplex PCR; TCRdb keeps in-frame clones, though not all of them. The table records roughly 2.1 million clones, roughly 91% of them present only once. Source material: naive CD8+ T cells from PBMCs. The source of these receptors is a man aged 18 to 30 in good health. Some clones in this sample may be carry-over from other donors' samples.

This chain connects TRBV30 to TRBJ2-1, with unresolved D. In germline, CDR1 is GTSNPN, CDR2 SVGIG (reference sequence). The CDR3 totals 12 residues. V lost 3 bases and J lost 2, with 5 bases in between. The CDR3 DNA is TGTGCCTGGAGACTCCCCTACAATGAGCAGTTCTTC. Its protein is CAWRLPYNEQFF.

The chain uses TRBV7-9 and TRBJ2-2; D might be TRBD1 (6 bases). CDR1 SEHNR and CDR2 FQNEAQ come from the germline V gene (reference sequence). This CDR3 comprises 18 residues. The V end was cut by 5 bases, the J end by 7 bases, with 26 bases between. DNA of the CDR3: TGTGCCAGCAGCATGGTTCCGGTTGCAGGGGTTCTTGACGGGGAGCTGTTTTTT. Translating gives CASSMVPVAGVLDGELFF.

This CDR3 reads CASSLTRGATLYSNQPQHF. CDR3 sequence (DNA): TGTGCCAGCAGTTTAACCAGGGGTGCTACCCTCTATAGCAATCAGCCCCAGCATTTT. This sequence joins TRBV27 and TRBJ1-5; D may be TRBD1 (6 bases). CDR3 length equals 19 residues. CDR1 and CDR2 from the germline V gene are MNHEY and SMNVEV (reference sequence). The V and J ends lost 2 bases and 0 bases respectively, with 20 bases between them.

The genes are TRBV14 and TRBJ2-7; D possibly corresponds to TRBD1 (5 bases). The CDR3 extends over 15 amino acids. Trimming shortened V by 4 bases and J by 6 bases, and 19 bases separated the two germline ends. CDR1 and CDR2 from the germline V gene are SGHDN and FVKESK. The DNA for the CDR3 is TGTGCCAGCAGCCTATGGGGCAGCAGATTGTCCGAGCAGTACTTC. It specifies CASSLWGSRLSEQYF.